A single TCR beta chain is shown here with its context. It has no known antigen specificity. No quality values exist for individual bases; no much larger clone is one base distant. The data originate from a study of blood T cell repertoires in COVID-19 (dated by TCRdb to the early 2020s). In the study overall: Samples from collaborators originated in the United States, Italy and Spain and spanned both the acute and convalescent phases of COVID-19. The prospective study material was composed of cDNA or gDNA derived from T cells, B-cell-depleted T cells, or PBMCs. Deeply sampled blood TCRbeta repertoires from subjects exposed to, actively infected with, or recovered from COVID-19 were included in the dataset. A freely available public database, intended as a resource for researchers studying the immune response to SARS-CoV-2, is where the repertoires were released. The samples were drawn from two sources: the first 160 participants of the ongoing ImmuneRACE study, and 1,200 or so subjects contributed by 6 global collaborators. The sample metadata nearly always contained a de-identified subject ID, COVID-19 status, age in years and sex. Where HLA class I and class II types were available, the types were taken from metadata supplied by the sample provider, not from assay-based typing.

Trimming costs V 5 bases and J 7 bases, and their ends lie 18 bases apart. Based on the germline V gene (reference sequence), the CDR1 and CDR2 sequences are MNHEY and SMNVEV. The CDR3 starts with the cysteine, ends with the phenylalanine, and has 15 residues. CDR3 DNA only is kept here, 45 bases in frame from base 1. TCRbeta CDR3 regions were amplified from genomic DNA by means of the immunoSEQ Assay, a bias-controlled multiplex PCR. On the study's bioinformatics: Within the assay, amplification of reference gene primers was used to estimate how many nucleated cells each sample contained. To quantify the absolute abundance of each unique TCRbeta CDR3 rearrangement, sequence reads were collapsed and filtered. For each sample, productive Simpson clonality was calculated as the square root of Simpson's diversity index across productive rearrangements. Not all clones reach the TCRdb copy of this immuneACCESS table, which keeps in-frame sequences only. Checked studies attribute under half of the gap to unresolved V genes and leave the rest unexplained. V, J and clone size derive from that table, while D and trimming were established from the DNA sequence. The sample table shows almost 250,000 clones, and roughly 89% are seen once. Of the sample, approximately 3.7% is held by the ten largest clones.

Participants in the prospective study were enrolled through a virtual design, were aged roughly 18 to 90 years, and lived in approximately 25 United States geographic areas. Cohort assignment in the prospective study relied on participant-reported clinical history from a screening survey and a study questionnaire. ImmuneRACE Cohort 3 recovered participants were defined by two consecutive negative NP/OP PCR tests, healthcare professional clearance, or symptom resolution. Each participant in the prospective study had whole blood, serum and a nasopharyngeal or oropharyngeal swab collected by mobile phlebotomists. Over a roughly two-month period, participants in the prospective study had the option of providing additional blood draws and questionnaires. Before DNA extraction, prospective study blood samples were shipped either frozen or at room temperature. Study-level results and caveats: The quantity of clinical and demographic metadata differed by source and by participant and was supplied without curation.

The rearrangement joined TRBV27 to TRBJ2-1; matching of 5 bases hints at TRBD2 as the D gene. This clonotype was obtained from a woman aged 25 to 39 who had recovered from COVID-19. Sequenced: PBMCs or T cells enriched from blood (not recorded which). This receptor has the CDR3 CASSPEAGRANEQFF. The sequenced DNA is TGTGCCAGCAGTCCGGAGGCCGGGCGCGCAAATGAGCAGTTCTTC.